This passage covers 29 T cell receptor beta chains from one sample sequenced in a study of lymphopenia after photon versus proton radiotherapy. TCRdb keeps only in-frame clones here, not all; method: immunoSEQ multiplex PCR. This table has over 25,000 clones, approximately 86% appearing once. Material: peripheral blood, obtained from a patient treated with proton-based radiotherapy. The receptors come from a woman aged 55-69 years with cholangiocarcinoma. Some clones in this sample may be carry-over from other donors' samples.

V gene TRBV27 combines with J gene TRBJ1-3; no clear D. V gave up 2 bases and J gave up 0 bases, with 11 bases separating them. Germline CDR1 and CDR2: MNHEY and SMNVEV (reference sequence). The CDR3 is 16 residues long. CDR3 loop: CASSLRTPDSGNTIYF. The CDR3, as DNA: TGTGCCAGCAGTTTAAGGACGCCCGACTCTGGAAACACCATATATTTT.

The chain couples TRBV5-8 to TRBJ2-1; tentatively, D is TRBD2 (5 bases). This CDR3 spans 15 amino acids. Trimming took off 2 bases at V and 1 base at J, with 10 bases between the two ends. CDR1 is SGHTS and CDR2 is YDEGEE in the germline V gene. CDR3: CASSLEGMSYNEQFF. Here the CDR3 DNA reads TGTGCCAGCAGCTTAGAGGGTATGTCCTACAATGAGCAGTTCTTC.

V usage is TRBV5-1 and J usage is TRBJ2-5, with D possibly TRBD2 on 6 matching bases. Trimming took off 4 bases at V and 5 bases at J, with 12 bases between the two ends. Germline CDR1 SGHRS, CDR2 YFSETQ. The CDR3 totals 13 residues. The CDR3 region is CASSEGSGETQYF. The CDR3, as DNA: TGCGCCAGCAGCGAGGGCAGCGGGGAGACCCAGTACTTC.

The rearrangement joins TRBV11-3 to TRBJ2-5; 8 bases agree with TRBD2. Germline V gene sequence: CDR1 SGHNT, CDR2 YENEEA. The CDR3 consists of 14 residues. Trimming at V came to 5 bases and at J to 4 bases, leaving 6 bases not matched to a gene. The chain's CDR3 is CASSPSGGRETQYF. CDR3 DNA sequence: TGTGCCAGCAGCCCCTCGGGGGGGCGAGAGACCCAGTACTTC.

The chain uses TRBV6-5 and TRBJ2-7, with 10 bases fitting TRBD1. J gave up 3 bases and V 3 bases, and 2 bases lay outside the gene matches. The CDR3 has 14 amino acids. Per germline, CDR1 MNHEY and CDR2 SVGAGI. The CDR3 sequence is CASSYDRGLYEQYF. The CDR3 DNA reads TGTGCCAGCAGTTATGACAGGGGGCTCTACGAGCAGTACTTC.

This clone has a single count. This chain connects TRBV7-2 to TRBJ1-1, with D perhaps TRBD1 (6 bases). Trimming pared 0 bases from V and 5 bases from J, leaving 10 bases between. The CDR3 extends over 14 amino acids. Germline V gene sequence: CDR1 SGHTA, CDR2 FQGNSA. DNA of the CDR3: TGTGCCAGCAGCTTAGCGCAGGGGCGTACTGAAGCTTTCTTT. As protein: CASSLAQGRTEAFF.

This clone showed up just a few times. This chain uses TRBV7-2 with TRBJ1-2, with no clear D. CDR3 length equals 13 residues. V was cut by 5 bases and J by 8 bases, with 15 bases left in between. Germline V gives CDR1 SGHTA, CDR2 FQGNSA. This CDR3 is CASSPTVQRGYTF. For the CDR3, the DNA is TGTGCCAGCAGCCCTACGGTACAGCGGGGCTACACCTTC. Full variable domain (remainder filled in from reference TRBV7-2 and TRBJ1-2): GAGVSQSPSNKVTEKGKDVELRCDPISGHTALYWYRQSLGQGLEFLIYFQGNSAPDKSGLPSDRFSAERTGGSVSTLTIQRTQQEDSAVYLCASSPTVQRGYTFGSGTRLTVV.

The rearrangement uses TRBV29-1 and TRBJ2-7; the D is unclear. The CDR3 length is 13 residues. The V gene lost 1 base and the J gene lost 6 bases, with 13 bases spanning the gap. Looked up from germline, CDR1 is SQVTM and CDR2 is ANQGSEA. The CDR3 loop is CSVEGGRSSEQYF. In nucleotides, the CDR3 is TGCAGCGTTGAAGGGGGAAGAAGCAGCGAGCAGTACTTC.

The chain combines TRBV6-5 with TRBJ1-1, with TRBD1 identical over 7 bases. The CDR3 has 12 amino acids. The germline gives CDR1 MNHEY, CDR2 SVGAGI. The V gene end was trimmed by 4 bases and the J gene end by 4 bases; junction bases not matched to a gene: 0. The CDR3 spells CASSSGGTEAFF. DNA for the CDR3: TGTGCCAGCAGTTCAGGGGGCACTGAAGCTTTCTTT.

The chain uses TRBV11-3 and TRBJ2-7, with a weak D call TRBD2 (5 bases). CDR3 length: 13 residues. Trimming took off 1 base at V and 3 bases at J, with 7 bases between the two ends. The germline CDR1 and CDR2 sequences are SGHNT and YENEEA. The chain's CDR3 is CASSLVSGYEQYF. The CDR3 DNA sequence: TGTGCCAGCAGCTTAGTGAGCGGCTACGAGCAGTACTTC.

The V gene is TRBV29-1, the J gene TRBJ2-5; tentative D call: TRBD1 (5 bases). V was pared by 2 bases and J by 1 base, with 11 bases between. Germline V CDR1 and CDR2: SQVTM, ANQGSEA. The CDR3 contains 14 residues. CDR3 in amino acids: CSVERSTGQETQYF. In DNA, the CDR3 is TGCAGCGTTGAAAGAAGTACAGGCCAAGAGACCCAGTACTTC.

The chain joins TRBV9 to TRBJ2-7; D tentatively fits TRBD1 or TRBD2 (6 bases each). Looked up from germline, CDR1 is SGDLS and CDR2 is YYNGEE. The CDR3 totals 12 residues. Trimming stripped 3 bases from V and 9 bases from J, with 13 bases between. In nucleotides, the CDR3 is TGTGCCAGCAGCGAGGAGGGGGGCGGGCAGTACTTC. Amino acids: CASSEEGGGQYF.

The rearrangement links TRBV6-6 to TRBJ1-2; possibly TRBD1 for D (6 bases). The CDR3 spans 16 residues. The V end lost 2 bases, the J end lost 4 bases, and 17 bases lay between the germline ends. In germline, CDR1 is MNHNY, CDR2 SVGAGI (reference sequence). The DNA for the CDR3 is TGTGCCAGCAGTTACCGAGAAGTTCGACAGGCCTATGGCTACACCTTC. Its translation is CASSYREVRQAYGYTF.

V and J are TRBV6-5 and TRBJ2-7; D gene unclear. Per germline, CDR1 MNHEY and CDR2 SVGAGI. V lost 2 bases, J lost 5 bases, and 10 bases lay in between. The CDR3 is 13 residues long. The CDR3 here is CASSYRAGHEQYF. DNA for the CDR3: TGTGCCAGCAGTTACAGGGCTGGCCACGAGCAGTACTTC.

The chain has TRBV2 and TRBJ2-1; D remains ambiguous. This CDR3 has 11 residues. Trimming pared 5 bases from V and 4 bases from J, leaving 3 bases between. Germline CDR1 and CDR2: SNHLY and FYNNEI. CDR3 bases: TGTGCCAGCAGTCGATACAATGAGCAGTTCTTC. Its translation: CASSRYNEQFF.

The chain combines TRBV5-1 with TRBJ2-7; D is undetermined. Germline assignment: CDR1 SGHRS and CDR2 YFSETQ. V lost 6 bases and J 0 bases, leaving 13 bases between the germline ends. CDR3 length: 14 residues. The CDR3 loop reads CASTPLGSSYEQYF. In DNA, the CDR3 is TGCGCCAGCACGCCCCTCGGCAGCTCCTACGAGCAGTACTTC.

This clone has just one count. The CDR3 protein is CAWSVKTQYF. In nucleotides, the CDR3 is TGTGCCTGGAGTGTAAAGACCCAGTACTTC. The chain links TRBV30 to TRBJ2-5; D unresolved. V shed 0 bases and J shed 6 bases, with 2 bases lying between them. There are 10 residues in the CDR3. Germline assignment: CDR1 GTSNPN and CDR2 SVGIG (reference sequence).

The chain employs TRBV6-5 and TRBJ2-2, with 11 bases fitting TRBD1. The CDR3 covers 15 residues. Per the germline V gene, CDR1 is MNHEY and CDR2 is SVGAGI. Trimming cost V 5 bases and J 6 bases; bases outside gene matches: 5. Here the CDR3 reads CASSRGDRGAGELFF. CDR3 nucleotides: TGTGCCAGCAGTCGCGGGGACAGGGGGGCCGGGGAGCTGTTTTTT.

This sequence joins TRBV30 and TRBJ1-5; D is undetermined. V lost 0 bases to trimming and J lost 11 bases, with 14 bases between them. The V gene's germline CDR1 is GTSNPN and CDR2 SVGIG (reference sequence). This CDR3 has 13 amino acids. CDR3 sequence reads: CAWSVQMDGAQHF. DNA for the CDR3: TGTGCCTGGAGTGTACAAATGGACGGTGCCCAGCATTTT.

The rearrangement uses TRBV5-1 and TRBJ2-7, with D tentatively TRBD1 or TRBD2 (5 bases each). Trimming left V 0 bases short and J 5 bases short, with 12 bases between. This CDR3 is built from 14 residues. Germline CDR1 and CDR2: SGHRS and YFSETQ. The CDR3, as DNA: TGCGCCAGCAGCTTGGGATGGGGGTCCCACGAGCAGTACTTC. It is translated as CASSLGWGSHEQYF.

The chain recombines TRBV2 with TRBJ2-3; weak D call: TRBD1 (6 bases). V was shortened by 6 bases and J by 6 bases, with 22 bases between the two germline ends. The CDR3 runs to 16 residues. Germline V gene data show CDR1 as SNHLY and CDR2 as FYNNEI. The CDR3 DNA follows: TGTGCCAGCAGATACAGGGTTCCGGGTGATGCGGATACGCAGTATTTT. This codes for CASRYRVPGDADTQYF. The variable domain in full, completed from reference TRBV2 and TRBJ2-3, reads EPEVTQTPSHQVTQMGQEVILRCVPISNHLYFYWYRQILGQKVEFLVSFYNNEISEKSEIFDDQFSVERPDGSNFTLKIRSTKLEDSAMYFCASRYRVPGDADTQYFGPGTRLTVL.

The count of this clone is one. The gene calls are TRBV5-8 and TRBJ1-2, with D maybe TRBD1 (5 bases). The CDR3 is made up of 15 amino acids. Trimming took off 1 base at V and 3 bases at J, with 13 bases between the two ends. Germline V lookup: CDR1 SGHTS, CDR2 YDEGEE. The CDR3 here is CASSLLLSGHYGYTF. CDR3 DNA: TGTGCCAGCAGCTTGTTATTGTCAGGGCACTATGGCTACACCTTC.

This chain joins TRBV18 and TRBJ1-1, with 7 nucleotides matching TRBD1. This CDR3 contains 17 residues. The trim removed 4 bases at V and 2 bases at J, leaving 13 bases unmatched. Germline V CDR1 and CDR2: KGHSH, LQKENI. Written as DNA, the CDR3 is TGTGCCAGCTCACTAAACAGGGGAGGTGGCTCCAACACTGAAGCTTTCTTT. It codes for CASSLNRGGGSNTEAFF.

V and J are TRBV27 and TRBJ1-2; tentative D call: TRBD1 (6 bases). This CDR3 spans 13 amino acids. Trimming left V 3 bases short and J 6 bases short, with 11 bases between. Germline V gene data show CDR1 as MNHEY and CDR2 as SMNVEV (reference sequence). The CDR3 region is CASSFGEGDGYTF. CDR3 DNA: TGTGCCAGCAGTTTCGGGGAGGGGGATGGCTACACCTTC.

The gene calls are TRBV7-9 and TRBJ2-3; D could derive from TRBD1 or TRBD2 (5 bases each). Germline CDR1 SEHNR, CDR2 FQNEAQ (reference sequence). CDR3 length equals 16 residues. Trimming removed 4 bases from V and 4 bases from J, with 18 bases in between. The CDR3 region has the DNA TGTGCCAGCAGCTACGTAGACAGTGGGCGGGCAGATACGCAGTATTTT. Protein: CASSYVDSGRADTQYF.

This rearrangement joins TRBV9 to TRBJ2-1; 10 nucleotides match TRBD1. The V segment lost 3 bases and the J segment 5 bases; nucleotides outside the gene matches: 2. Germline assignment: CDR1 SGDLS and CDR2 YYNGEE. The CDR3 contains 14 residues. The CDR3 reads CASSAGQGNNEQFF. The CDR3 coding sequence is TGTGCCAGCAGCGCGGGACAGGGGAACAATGAGCAGTTCTTC.

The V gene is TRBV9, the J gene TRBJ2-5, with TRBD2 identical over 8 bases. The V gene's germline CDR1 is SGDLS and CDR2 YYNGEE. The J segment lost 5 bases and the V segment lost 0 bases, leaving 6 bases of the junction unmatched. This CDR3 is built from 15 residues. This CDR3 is CASSVDGAGVETQYF. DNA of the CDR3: TGTGCCAGCAGCGTAGATGGAGCGGGAGTGGAGACCCAGTACTTC.

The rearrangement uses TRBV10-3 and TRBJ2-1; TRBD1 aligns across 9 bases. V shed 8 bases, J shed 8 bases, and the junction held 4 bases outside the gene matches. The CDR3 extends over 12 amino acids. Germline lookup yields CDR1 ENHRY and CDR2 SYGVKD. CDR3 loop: CAIRDREHEQFF. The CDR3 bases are TGTGCCATCCGGGACAGGGAGCATGAGCAGTTCTTC.

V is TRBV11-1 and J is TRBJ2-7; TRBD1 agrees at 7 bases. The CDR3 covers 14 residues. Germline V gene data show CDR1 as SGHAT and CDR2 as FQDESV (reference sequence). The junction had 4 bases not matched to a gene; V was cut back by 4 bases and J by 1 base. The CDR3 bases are TGTGCCAGCAGCTCGGGACAGCGTTCCTACGAGCAGTACTTC. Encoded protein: CASSSGQRSYEQYF.